What follows are 7 T cell receptor beta chains derived from one specimen sequenced in a study of neurological immune-mediated disorders. TCRdb independently ran MiXCR on the 5' RACE reads; one entry per CDR3 protein. The repertoire has 30,000 to 40,000 distinct CDR3 sequences, about 3.8% of them found once; the top ten carry more than 2%. The material sequenced was PBMCs. These receptor sequences come from a man aged 25 to 45 with multiple sclerosis.

Many counts were recorded for this clonotype. This sequence joins TRBV7-2 and TRBJ2-6; TRBD1 aligns across 8 bases. V was pared by 5 bases and J by 0 bases, with 9 bases of the junction left unmatched. The V gene's germline CDR1 is SGHTA and CDR2 FQGNSA. The CDR3 is 18 amino acids. CDR3 in DNA: TGTGCCAGCAGCGTAACCGGGACAGGCCTCTCTGGGGCCAACGTCCTGACTTTC. This gives the protein CASSVTGTGLSGANVLTF.

The chain combines TRBV20-1 with TRBJ2-3; possibly TRBD2 for D (5 bases). Germline V CDR1 and CDR2: DFQATT, SNEGSKA (reference sequence). This CDR3 comprises 13 residues. V dropped 5 bases and J dropped 5 bases, with 14 bases sitting between them. CDR3 sequence reads: CSAGDMRVDTQYF. Here the CDR3 DNA reads TGCAGTGCTGGCGACATGAGGGTAGATACGCAGTATTTT.

This clonotype has only a few counts. V is TRBV7-9 and J is TRBJ1-6, with a tentative D call TRBD1 (5 bases). Germline V gene sequence: CDR1 SEHNR, CDR2 FQNEAQ (reference sequence). V was shortened by 5 bases and J by 4 bases, with 21 bases between the two germline ends. The CDR3 covers 18 residues. CDR3 in amino acids: CASSQGRESYSYNSPLHF. CDR3 bases: TGTGCCAGCAGCCAGGGCAGGGAATCCTACTCATATAATTCACCCCTCCACTTT.

In the case of this clonotype: Germline and junction disagree at one end, which may indicate a read error. J is TRBJ2-3 and V is TRBV7-7; the D gene is possibly TRBD1 (5 bases). CDR1 and CDR2 from the germline V gene are SSHAT and FNYEAQ (reference sequence). The CDR3 covers 15 residues. The chain's CDR3 is CASSSGQGRTDTQYF. The CDR3 DNA is TGTGCTAGCAGCTCAGGCCAGGGTCGGACAGATACGCAGTATTTT.

This clonotype came up many times. The rearrangement joins TRBV12-3 or TRBV12-4 to TRBJ2-3; D tentatively reads TRBD1 or TRBD2 (5 bases each). V was shortened by 3 bases and J by 6 bases, with 13 bases between the two germline ends. This CDR3 region has 14 residues. This CDR3 reads CASSFVGARDTQYF. The DNA for the CDR3 is TGTGCCAGCAGTTTTGTCGGGGCGAGGGATACGCAGTATTTT.

Only a few counts were recorded for this clonotype. The gene calls are TRBV6-2 or TRBV6-3 and TRBJ2-1, with 8 bases that match TRBD1. The CDR3 spans 12 residues. V lost 6 bases, J lost 8 bases, and 3 bases stayed unmatched. Germline loops: CDR1 MNHEY, CDR2 SVGEGT. The CDR3 nucleotides read TGTGCCAGCAGAGACAGGGGCTATGAGCAGTTCTTC. Translation gives CASRDRGYEQFF.

For this clonotype: One end of the junction is discordant with germline, which a read error may explain. The rearrangement links TRBV10-3 to TRBJ1-5; 7 bases map to TRBD1. This CDR3 is 14 amino acids long. The germline V gene has CDR1 ENHRY and CDR2 SYGVKD. The CDR3 region is CAISGQGSNQPQNF. CDR3 DNA sequence: TGTGCCATCAGTGGACAGGGAAGCAATCAGCCCCAGAATTTT.